What follows are 12 T cell receptor beta chains derived from one specimen sequenced in a study of OX40 agonist ivuxolimab in advanced cancers. TCRdb keeps only in-frame clones here, not all; method: immunoSEQ multiplex PCR. The top ten hold approximately 15% of the sample, which has about 23,000 clones, over 75% seen once. The sample was CD4+ or CD8+ T cells sorted from blood, taken in a trial of the OX40 agonist ivuxolimab. The receptors shown here come from an adult with an advanced solid tumor such as melanoma, head and neck, liver or kidney cancer.

This chain connects TRBV19 to TRBJ1-5; 8 bases are shared with TRBD1. Germline lookup yields CDR1 LNHDA and CDR2 SQIVND (reference sequence). V shed 5 bases, J shed 5 bases, and the junction held 8 bases outside the gene matches. The length of the CDR3 is 15 residues. CDR3 residues: CASSSSQGEHQPQHF. The CDR3 nucleotides are TGTGCCAGTAGTTCATCACAGGGGGAACATCAGCCCCAGCATTTT. Full variable domain (rest looked up from reference TRBV19 and TRBJ1-5): DGGITQSPKYLFRKEGQNVTLSCEQNLNHDAMYWYRQDPGQGLRLIYYSQIVNDFQKGDIAEGYSVSREKKESFPLTVTSAQKNPTAFYLCASSSSQGEHQPQHFGDGTRLSIL.

The chain has TRBV6-6 and TRBJ1-1; D unresolved. CDR1 is MNHNY, CDR2 SVGAGI, per germline (reference sequence). Trimming left V 2 bases short and J 3 bases short, with 7 bases between. The CDR3 totals 13 residues. CDR3 in amino acids: CASSYDLDTEAFF. The CDR3 DNA sequence: TGTGCCAGCAGTTACGACCTGGACACTGAAGCTTTCTTT.

The CDR3 DNA reads as TGTGCCAGCAGCTTAGGGGATTCGGGCGAGCAGTACTTC. This encodes CASSLGDSGEQYF. The J gene is TRBJ2-7, the V gene TRBV5-5, with a possible D match to TRBD1 (5 bases). Trimming left V 2 bases short and J 6 bases short, with 12 bases between. CDR1 SGHKS and CDR2 YYEKEE come from the germline V gene (reference sequence). The CDR3 has 13 amino acids. The full variable domain, rest sourced from reference TRBV5-5 and TRBJ2-7, is DAGVTQSPTHLIKTRGQQVTLRCSPISGHKSVSWYQQVLGQGPQFIFQYYEKEERGRGNFPDRFSARQFPNYSSELNVNALLLGDSALYLCASSLGDSGEQYFGPGTRLTVT.

This chain uses TRBV5-4 with TRBJ1-2, with a tentative D call TRBD1 (5 bases). Trimming removed 1 base from V and 2 bases from J, with 12 bases in between. From germline, CDR1 is SGHNT and CDR2 YYREEE (reference sequence). This CDR3 is 15 amino acids long. The CDR3 spells CASSLNGGPNYGYTF. CDR3 coding DNA: TGTGCCAGCAGCTTGAATGGGGGACCCAACTATGGCTACACCTTC.

The chain carries TRBV4-2 and TRBJ2-3, with TRBD2 matching 7 bases. Per the germline V gene, CDR1 is LGHNA and CDR2 is YNFKEQ. V gave up 4 bases and J gave up 4 bases; unmatched junction bases: 11. This CDR3 spans 16 amino acids. The CDR3 bases are TGTGCCAGCAGCCTAACGGAAGCGGGGCCCTCAGATACGCAGTATTTT. It yields the protein CASSLTEAGPSDTQYF.

The chain uses TRBV5-6 and TRBJ2-7; D ambiguous. V gave up 1 base and J gave up 0 bases, with 11 bases separating them. The CDR3 consists of 15 residues. Germline CDR1 SGHDT, CDR2 YYEEEE. The DNA for the CDR3 is TGTGCCAGCAGCTTGTCGTCAGGCAGCTCCTACGAGCAGTACTTC. It encodes CASSLSSGSSYEQYF. Full variable domain (missing parts from reference TRBV5-6 and TRBJ2-7): DAGVTQSPTHLIKTRGQQVTLRCSPKSGHDTVSWYQQALGQGPQFIFQYYEEEERQRGNFPDRFSGHQFPNYSSELNVNALLLGDSALYLCASSLSSGSSYEQYFGPGTRLTVT.

V is TRBV2 and J is TRBJ1-1, with D perhaps TRBD1 (5 bases). The CDR3 covers 12 residues. V dropped 8 bases and J dropped 4 bases, with 11 bases sitting between them. The germline CDR1 and CDR2 sequences are SNHLY and FYNNEI. CDR3 nucleotides: TGTGCCAGCGAGGGGTCCGGCACTGAAGCTTTCTTT. It encodes CASEGSGTEAFF. Looking up the rest from reference TRBV2 and TRBJ1-1 gives the full variable domain: EPEVTQTPSHQVTQMGQEVILRCVPISNHLYFYWYRQILGQKVEFLVSFYNNEISEKSEIFDDQFSVERPDGSNFTLKIRSTKLEDSAMYFCASEGSGTEAFFGQGTRLTVV.

In its sample, this clone was seen once. The J gene is TRBJ2-7, the V gene TRBV7-6; 7 bases are a match to TRBD1. With V trimmed by 5 bases and J by 5 bases, 9 bases remained unmatched. Germline V gene data show CDR1 as SGHVS and CDR2 as FNYEAQ. The CDR3 is 14 amino acids. CDR3 sequence: CASSNPWTGNEQYF. In DNA form, the CDR3 reads TGTGCCAGCAGCAACCCGTGGACAGGAAACGAGCAGTACTTC.

The chain recombines TRBV4-3 with TRBJ2-5; D is undetermined. The J call is uncertain, as TRBJ2-7 better fits the DNA end. The CDR3 loop spans 14 amino acids. From germline, CDR1 is LGHNA and CDR2 YSLEER. The CDR3 bases are TGCGCCAGCAGCCAAGGAGTACAGAACTACGAGCAGTACTTC. It is translated as CASSQGVQNYEQYF.

V and J are TRBV4-1 and TRBJ1-2, with a weak D call TRBD1 (5 bases). Germline lookup yields CDR1 MGHRA and CDR2 YSYEKL. The CDR3 has 14 amino acids. Trimming took 0 bases from V and 8 from J, leaving 13 bases between them. CDR3 nucleotides: TGCGCCAGCAGCCAAGATGGGGGGAATCGGGGCTACACCTTC. Protein product: CASSQDGGNRGYTF.

J is TRBJ1-5 and V is TRBV19; unclear D gene. The CDR3 totals 13 residues. The V gene's germline CDR1 is LNHDA and CDR2 SQIVND (reference sequence). Between the trimmed V and J ends, which lost 1 base and 7 bases, there was a span of 8 bases. The CDR3 region has the DNA TGTGCCAGTAGTATAGGGGTGGCCCAGCCCCAGCATTTT. As protein: CASSIGVAQPQHF.

This rearrangement joins TRBV25-1 to TRBJ1-3; D is unresolved. This CDR3 spans 17 amino acids. V was shortened by 2 bases and J by 0 bases, with 14 bases between the two germline ends. In germline, CDR1 is MGHDK, CDR2 SYGVNS. For the CDR3, the DNA is TGTGCCAGCAGTGAAAGTCGGTTCGACTTCTCTGGAAACACCATATATTTT. Its translation: CASSESRFDFSGNTIYF. Together with reference TRBV25-1 and TRBJ1-3, the CDR3 gives the full variable domain: EADIYQTPRYLVIGTGKKITLECSQTMGHDKMYWYQQDPGMELHLIHYSYGVNSTEKGDLSSESTVSRIRTEHFPLTLESARPSHTSQYLCASSESRFDFSGNTIYFGEGSWLTVV.